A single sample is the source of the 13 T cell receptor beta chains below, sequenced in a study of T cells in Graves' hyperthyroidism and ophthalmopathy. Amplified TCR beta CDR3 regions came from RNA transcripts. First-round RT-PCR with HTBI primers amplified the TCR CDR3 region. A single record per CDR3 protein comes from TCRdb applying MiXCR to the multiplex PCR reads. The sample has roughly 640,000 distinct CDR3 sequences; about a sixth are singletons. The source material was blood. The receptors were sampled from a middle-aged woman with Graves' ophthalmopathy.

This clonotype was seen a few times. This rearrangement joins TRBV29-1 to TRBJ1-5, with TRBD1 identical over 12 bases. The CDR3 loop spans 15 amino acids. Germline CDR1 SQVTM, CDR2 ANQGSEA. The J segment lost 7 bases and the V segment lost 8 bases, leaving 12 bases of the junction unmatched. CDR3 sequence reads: CSPFRGQGAKQPQHF. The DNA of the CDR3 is TGCAGCCCCTTCCGGGGACAGGGGGCTAAACAGCCCCAGCATTTT.

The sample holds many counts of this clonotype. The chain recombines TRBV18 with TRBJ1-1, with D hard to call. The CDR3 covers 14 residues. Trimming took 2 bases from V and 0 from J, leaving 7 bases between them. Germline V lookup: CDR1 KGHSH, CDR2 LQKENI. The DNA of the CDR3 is TGTGCCAGCTCACCAAACACCCTGAACACTGAAGCTTTCTTT. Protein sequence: CASSPNTLNTEAFF.

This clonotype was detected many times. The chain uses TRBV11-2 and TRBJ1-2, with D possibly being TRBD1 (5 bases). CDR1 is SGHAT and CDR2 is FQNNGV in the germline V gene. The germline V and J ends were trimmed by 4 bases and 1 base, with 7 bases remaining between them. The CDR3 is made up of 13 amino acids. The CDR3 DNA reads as TGTGCCAGCAGCTGGGGGGGTAACTATGGCTACACCTTC. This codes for CASSWGGNYGYTF.

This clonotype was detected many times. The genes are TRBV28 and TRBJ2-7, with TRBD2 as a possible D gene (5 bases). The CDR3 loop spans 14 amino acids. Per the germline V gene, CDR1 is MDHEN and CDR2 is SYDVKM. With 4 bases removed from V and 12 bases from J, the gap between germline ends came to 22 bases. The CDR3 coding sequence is TGTGCCAGCAGTTCGAGGCGCGGGCGTAAGGTTTGGTACTTC. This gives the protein CASSSRRGRKVWYF.

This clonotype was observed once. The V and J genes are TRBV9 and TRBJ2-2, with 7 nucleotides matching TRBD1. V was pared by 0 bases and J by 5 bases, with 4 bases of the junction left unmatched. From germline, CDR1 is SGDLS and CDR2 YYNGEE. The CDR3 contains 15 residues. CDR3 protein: CASSVAQGETGELFF. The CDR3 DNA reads TGTGCCAGCAGCGTAGCCCAGGGGGAAACCGGGGAGCTGTTTTTT.

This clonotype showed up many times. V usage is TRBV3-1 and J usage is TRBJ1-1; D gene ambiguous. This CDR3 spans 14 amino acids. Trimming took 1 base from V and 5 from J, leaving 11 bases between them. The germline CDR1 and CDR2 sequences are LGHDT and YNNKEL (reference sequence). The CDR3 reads CASSQAPGGTEAFF. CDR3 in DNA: TGTGCCAGCAGCCAAGCCCCGGGAGGAACTGAAGCTTTCTTT.

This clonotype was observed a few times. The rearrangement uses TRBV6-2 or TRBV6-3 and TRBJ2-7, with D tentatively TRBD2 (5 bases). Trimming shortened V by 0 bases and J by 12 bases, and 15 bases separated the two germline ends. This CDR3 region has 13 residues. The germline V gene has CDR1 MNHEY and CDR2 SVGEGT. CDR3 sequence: CASSYSFRSSPYF. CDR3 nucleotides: TGTGCCAGCAGTTACTCGTTCAGGTCTAGCCCGTACTTC.

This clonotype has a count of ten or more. The CDR3 DNA is TGTGCCTCCGCCCCTAGTGACACAGATACGCAGTATTTT. This encodes CASAPSDTDTQYF. The rearrangement joins TRBV10-3 to TRBJ2-3; D not resolved. The germline CDR1 and CDR2 sequences are ENHRY and SYGVKD. V was clipped by 11 bases and J by 2 bases, with 14 bases between them. This CDR3 comprises 13 residues.

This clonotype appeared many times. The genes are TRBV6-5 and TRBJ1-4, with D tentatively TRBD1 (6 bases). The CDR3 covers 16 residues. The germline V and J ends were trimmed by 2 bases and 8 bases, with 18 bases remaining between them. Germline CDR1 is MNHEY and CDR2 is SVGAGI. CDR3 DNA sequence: TGTGCCAGCAGTTACCGTAATCCGGGACAAGGCGAAAAACTGTTTTTT. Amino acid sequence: CASSYRNPGQGEKLFF.

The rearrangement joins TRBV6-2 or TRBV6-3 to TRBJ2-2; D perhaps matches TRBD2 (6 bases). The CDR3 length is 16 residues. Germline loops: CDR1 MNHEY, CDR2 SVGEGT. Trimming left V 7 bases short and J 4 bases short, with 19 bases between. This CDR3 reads CASKPTAGGLTGELFF. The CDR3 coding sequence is TGTGCCAGCAAACCGACGGCAGGAGGGCTCACCGGGGAGCTGTTTTTT.

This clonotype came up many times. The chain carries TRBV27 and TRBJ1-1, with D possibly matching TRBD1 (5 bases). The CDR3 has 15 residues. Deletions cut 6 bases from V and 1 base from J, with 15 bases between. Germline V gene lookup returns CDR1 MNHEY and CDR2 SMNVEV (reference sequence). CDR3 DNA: TGTGCCAGCAGCCCAAACCCCCAGGGGAACACTGAAGCTTTCTTT. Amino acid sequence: CASSPNPQGNTEAFF.

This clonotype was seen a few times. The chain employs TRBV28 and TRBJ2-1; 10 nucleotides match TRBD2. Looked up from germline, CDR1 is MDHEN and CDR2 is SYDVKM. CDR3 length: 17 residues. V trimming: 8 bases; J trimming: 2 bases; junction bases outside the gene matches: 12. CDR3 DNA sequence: TGTGCCAGCGTTACGGCTGCCGGGACTAGCGCCTACAATGAGCAGTTCTTC. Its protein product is CASVTAAGTSAYNEQFF.

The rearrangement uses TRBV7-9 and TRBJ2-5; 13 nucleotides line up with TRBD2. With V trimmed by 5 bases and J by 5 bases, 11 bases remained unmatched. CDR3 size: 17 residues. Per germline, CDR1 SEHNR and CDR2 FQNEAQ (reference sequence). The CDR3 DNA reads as TGTGCCAGCAGCCCCAGGACTAGCGGGAGCGTGGGGGAGACCCAGTACTTC. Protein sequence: CASSPRTSGSVGETQYF.